This T cell receptor (beta chain) was recorded in a study of blood T cell repertoires in COVID-19. The germline CDR1 and CDR2 sequences are MGHRA and YSYEKL. The CDR3 runs 14 residues. Trimming left V 1 base short and J 4 bases short, with 10 bases between. This table comes from immunoSEQ multiplex PCR, and its TCRdb copy is limited to in-frame clones, with some not included. The repertoire holds 250,000 or so clones, around 88% seen once, with roughly 2% in the top ten. The sequence came from a young man with active or convalescent COVID-19. Sequenced: peripheral blood. V usage is TRBV4-1 and J usage is TRBJ1-1; D gene ambiguous. The CDR3 nucleotides are TGCGCCAGCAGCCAAGGAGGGTTTGGCACTGAAGCTTTCTTT. It is translated as CASSQGGFGTEAFF.